The clone carrying this TCR beta chain showed up many times. This entry belongs to a study of metastatic and nonmetastatic thyroid tumors. Patients were all untreated before their thyroid surgery. The authors' processing: The study's classifier, a distant-metastasis tool for papillary thyroid cancer, was built using CDR3 differences across clinicopathological groups. Using MiXCR, TCRdb re-called clones from the PCR reads. These V and J calls rely on TCRdb rather than the paper's analysis. Counted here are 23,000 or so clones, approximately 13% occurring once; the ten biggest clones make up roughly a sixth. This sequence was found in a female donor with papillary thyroid cancer or a benign thyroid nodule (not recorded which). Some clones in this sample may be carry-over from other donors' samples. The source material was blood.

CDR3 coding DNA: TGTGCCAGCGGTCTAGCGGGAGCCTACAATGAGCAGTTCTTC. Its protein product is CASGLAGAYNEQFF. The V gene is TRBV7-2, the J gene TRBJ2-1, with 10 bases lining up with TRBD2. The CDR3 spans 14 residues. The germline V gene encodes CDR1 SGHTA and CDR2 FQGNSA. Trimming removed 8 bases from V and 2 bases from J; junction bases left unmatched: 3.